These 28 T cell receptor beta chains originate from one sample sequenced in a study of cytomegalovirus exposure and HLA in healthy donors. PCR amplification relied on 60 Vbeta primers (plus 13 Jbeta primers). Here immunoSEQ multiplex PCR was the method, and the copy in TCRdb shows in-frame clones only, minus some. The sample records around 150,000 clones, roughly four fifths being singletons. Sequences were obtained from PBMCs. The receptor set was obtained from a woman aged 45-65 years in good health and CMV-seropositive.

The chain joins TRBV5-4 to TRBJ2-7; possibly TRBD2 for D (7 bases). Germline CDR1 reads SGHNT; CDR2 reads YYREEE (reference sequence). V was clipped by 2 bases and J by 0 bases, with 12 bases between them. The CDR3 covers 15 residues. The CDR3 nucleotides read TGTGCCAGCAGCTTAGGGGGGGGAAGCTCCTACGAGCAGTACTTC. It translates to CASSLGGGSSYEQYF.

The rearrangement links TRBV5-5 to TRBJ1-6; 8 bases align to TRBD1. Germline CDR1 SGHKS, CDR2 YYEKEE (reference sequence). The CDR3 sequence is 14 residues long. The V and J ends lost 2 bases and 7 bases, in that order; junction bases with no gene match: 2. The CDR3 reads CASSFDRGNSPLHF. CDR3 DNA sequence: TGTGCCAGCAGCTTTGACAGGGGAAATTCACCCCTCCACTTT.

The genes are TRBV6-5 and TRBJ1-2; 7 bases are shared with TRBD1. Germline assignment: CDR1 MNHEY and CDR2 SVGAGI. Unmatched junction bases numbered 7, after V lost 6 bases and J lost 6 bases. The CDR3 totals 13 residues. CDR3 amino acids: CASSPQGVNGYTF. The CDR3 DNA follows: TGTGCCAGCAGCCCGCAGGGGGTAAATGGCTACACCTTC.

V usage is TRBV7-2 and J usage is TRBJ2-5, with D perhaps TRBD2 (5 bases). V gave up 5 bases and J gave up 3 bases, with 10 bases separating them. The germline CDR1 and CDR2 sequences are SGHTA and FQGNSA. The CDR3 covers 13 residues. The CDR3 DNA follows: TGTGCCAGCAGCCACGGACTGGAAGAGACCCAGTACTTC. This encodes CASSHGLEETQYF.

The chain couples TRBV6-1 to TRBJ2-7; TRBD2 matches 7 bases. With 11 bases clipped from V and 0 bases from J, the junction kept 7 bases outside the gene matches. This CDR3 spans 13 amino acids. Per the germline V gene, CDR1 is MNHNS and CDR2 is SASEGT. The CDR3 nucleotides read TGTGCCGTCTCTTGGACTAGCTCCTACGAGCAGTACTTC. Translating gives CAVSWTSSYEQYF.

This clone was picked up a small number of times. The chain links TRBV5-5 to TRBJ2-1; D perhaps matches TRBD2 (5 bases). From germline, CDR1 is SGHKS and CDR2 YYEKEE (reference sequence). This CDR3 is 13 amino acids long. V shed 1 base and J shed 7 bases, with 9 bases lying between them. CDR3 in DNA: TGTGCCAGCAGCTTGCTGAGAGGGAATGAGCAGTTCTTC. Amino acids: CASSLLRGNEQFF.

This chain connects TRBV2 to TRBJ2-1; no reliable D call. Per the germline V gene, CDR1 is SNHLY and CDR2 is FYNNEI. The CDR3 is 13 amino acids. With 9 bases removed from V and 5 bases from J, the gap between germline ends came to 14 bases. The CDR3 loop is CASRVNFDNEQFF. The CDR3 nucleotides are TGTGCCAGTAGAGTCAACTTTGACAATGAGCAGTTCTTC.

With regard to this clone: The junction and the germline gene differ at one end; a read error may be behind it. The chain employs TRBV7-8 and TRBJ1-4; 7 bases are shared with TRBD1. Germline CDR1 SGHVS, CDR2 FQNEAQ. The CDR3 consists of 14 residues. For the CDR3, the DNA is TGTGCCAGCACCTTACAGGGGCGGTATGAAAAACTGTTTTTT. Protein product: CASTLQGRYEKLFF.

The chain uses TRBV19 and TRBJ1-5; D unclear. This CDR3 spans 12 amino acids. V lost 6 bases, J lost 7 bases, and 10 bases lay in between. Germline V CDR1 and CDR2: LNHDA, SQIVND (reference sequence). The CDR3, as DNA: TGTGCCAGTAGCCGGAGAGAACAGCCCCAGCATTTT. This codes for CASSRREQPQHF.

With respect to this clone: A read error may produce the germline difference seen at one junction end. J is TRBJ2-1 and V is TRBV7-9; D is perhaps TRBD2 (5 bases). This CDR3 has 17 amino acids. Germline V gene data show CDR1 as SEHNR and CDR2 as FQNEAQ (reference sequence). In DNA form, the CDR3 reads TGTTCCAGCAGCACCCCTTTGGGGAGAAGCTCCTACAATGAGCAGTTCTTC. This translates into CSSSTPLGRSSYNEQFF.

This sequence joins TRBV4-2 and TRBJ2-1; 10 nucleotides line up with TRBD2. With 5 bases clipped from V and 4 bases from J, the junction kept 8 bases outside the gene matches. Germline V gene data show CDR1 as LGHNA and CDR2 as YNFKEQ. There are 16 residues in the CDR3. CDR3 in amino acids: CASSDLLAGTYNEQFF. The DNA of the CDR3 is TGTGCCAGCAGCGACCTACTAGCGGGGACATACAATGAGCAGTTCTTC.

J is TRBJ1-4 and V is TRBV5-1, with D possibly being TRBD1 (5 bases). The germline V and J ends were trimmed by 2 bases and 8 bases, with 13 bases remaining between them. The germline V gene has CDR1 SGHRS and CDR2 YFSETQ. There are 14 residues in the CDR3. The CDR3 DNA is TGCGCCAGCAGCTTTGGGCCCTCAGGGGAAAAACTGTTTTTT. Residues: CASSFGPSGEKLFF.

This rearrangement joins TRBV27 to TRBJ2-7; the match to TRBD2 covers 11 bases. Germline loops: CDR1 MNHEY, CDR2 SMNVEV (reference sequence). The CDR3 has 15 amino acids. The trim removed 6 bases at V and 4 bases at J, leaving 8 bases unmatched. The CDR3 reads CASRRGTSGFYEQYF. In DNA, the CDR3 is TGTGCCAGCAGGCGGGGGACTAGCGGCTTTTACGAGCAGTACTTC.

The chain is built from TRBV28 and TRBJ2-7; TRBD2 agrees at 8 bases. In germline, CDR1 is MDHEN, CDR2 SYDVKM. This CDR3 is built from 14 residues. V shed 7 bases and J 1 base; nucleotides not matched to a gene: 6. CDR3 in amino acids: CASNSGAVSYEQYF. The CDR3 DNA reads as TGTGCCAGCAATAGCGGGGCGGTTTCCTACGAGCAGTACTTC.

The chain carries TRBV10-2 and TRBJ2-2, with D tentatively TRBD1 (5 bases). The CDR3 runs 16 residues. V was clipped by 7 bases and J by 5 bases, with 20 bases between them. CDR1 and CDR2 from the germline V gene are WSHSY and SAAADI. The CDR3 sequence: CASKTTPGKGTGELFF. For the CDR3, the DNA is TGCGCCAGCAAAACCACCCCAGGGAAGGGAACCGGGGAGCTGTTTTTT.

The chain couples TRBV5-1 to TRBJ1-1, with 8 bases that match TRBD1. Germline CDR1 SGHRS, CDR2 YFSETQ. J gave up 6 bases and V 4 bases, and 11 bases lay outside the gene matches. This CDR3 has 15 residues. The CDR3 DNA sequence: TGCGCCAGCAGCCCTAGGACAGGGATCGTCGCTGAAGCTTTCTTT. Its translation is CASSPRTGIVAEAFF. Looking up the rest from reference TRBV5-1 and TRBJ1-1 gives the full variable domain: KAGVTQTPRYLIKTRGQQVTLSCSPISGHRSVSWYQQTPGQGLQFLFEYFSETQRNKGNFPGRFSGRQFSNSRSEMNVSTLELGDSALYLCASSPRTGIVAEAFFGQGTRLTVV.

This clone was observed a few times. The chain combines TRBV10-2 with TRBJ2-5; tentative D call: TRBD1 (5 bases). V was shortened by 4 bases and J by 1 base, with 7 bases between the two germline ends. The CDR3 loop spans 13 amino acids. Germline CDR1 and CDR2: WSHSY and SAAADI. CDR3 nucleotide sequence: TGCGCCAGCAGTGGGGGCTTCCAAGAGACCCAGTACTTC. Translating it yields CASSGGFQETQYF.

The table lists this clone with a count of one. The V and J genes are TRBV7-3 and TRBJ2-3, with TRBD2 matching 7 bases. V lost 3 bases and J lost 6; bases outside the gene matches: 6. The CDR3 has 14 residues. Germline CDR1 is SGHTA and CDR2 is FQGTGA. The CDR3, as DNA: TGTGCCAGCAGCTTGGGGGGGTGGGTTGATACGCAGTATTTT. Translating it yields CASSLGGWVDTQYF.

The chain's CDR3 is CASSFWPGTGKNTEAFF. The CDR3 nucleotides read TGTGCCAGCAGCTTCTGGCCAGGGACAGGGAAGAACACTGAAGCTTTCTTT. This chain connects TRBV11-2 to TRBJ1-1; 9 nucleotides line up with TRBD1. With V trimmed by 3 bases and J by 1 base, 9 bases remained unmatched. The CDR3 is 17 amino acids. Germline CDR1 reads SGHAT; CDR2 reads FQNNGV.

In its sample, this clone was seen once. The V and J genes are TRBV7-2 and TRBJ1-1, with D possibly TRBD1 on 5 matching bases. CDR3 length: 15 amino acids. Germline values: CDR1 SGHTA, CDR2 FQGNSA. V was pared by 2 bases and J by 3 bases, with 13 bases between. The CDR3 DNA sequence: TGTGCCAGCAGCTTATTCCGGGGGATGGACACTGAAGCTTTCTTT. Its protein is CASSLFRGMDTEAFF.

The sample holds a few counts of this clone. This chain connects TRBV5-6 to TRBJ1-5; no reliable D call. V was trimmed by 2 bases and J by 5 bases, leaving 5 bases between them. The CDR3 runs 12 residues. The germline gives CDR1 SGHDT, CDR2 YYEEEE. The CDR3 DNA is TGTGCCAGCAGCTTTGTAGATCAGCCCCAGCATTTT. Translated: CASSFVDQPQHF.

V is TRBV29-1 and J is TRBJ1-2; D might be TRBD1 (5 bases). The CDR3 loop spans 12 amino acids. Per germline, CDR1 SQVTM and CDR2 ANQGSEA. V lost 4 bases to trimming and J lost 2 bases, with 8 bases between them. The CDR3 loop is CSVVRQNYGYTF. CDR3 in DNA: TGCAGCGTTGTGAGACAGAACTATGGCTACACCTTC.

This clone was recorded only once. V usage is TRBV28 and J usage is TRBJ1-1; TRBD1 is a possible D gene (6 bases). CDR3 length: 16 amino acids. Trimming removed 0 bases from V and 6 bases from J, with 17 bases in between. The V gene's germline CDR1 is MDHEN and CDR2 SYDVKM. CDR3 DNA: TGTGCCAGCAGTTTATGGCCTGGGGGAGGGGGATCTGAAGCTTTCTTT. This gives the protein CASSLWPGGGGSEAFF.

This CDR3 reads CASSDRRRAFF. CDR3 DNA sequence: TGTGCCAGCAGTGACAGGAGGCGAGCTTTCTTT. The rearrangement links TRBV2 to TRBJ1-1; no clear D. Germline V gene lookup returns CDR1 SNHLY and CDR2 FYNNEI. This CDR3 is 11 amino acids long. Trimming removed 3 bases at V and 10 bases at J, with 9 bases between.

This clone was counted once. The gene calls are TRBV28 and TRBJ2-7; TRBD1 matches at 7 bases. Trimming took 7 bases from V and 4 from J; bases not matched to a gene: 7. From germline, CDR1 is MDHEN and CDR2 SYDVKM. There are 13 residues in the CDR3. CDR3 DNA sequence: TGTGCCAGCACTCCGGGACAGCCTTACGAGCAGTACTTC. It encodes CASTPGQPYEQYF.

The chain couples TRBV5-6 to TRBJ1-4, with D maybe TRBD1 (6 bases). Germline values: CDR1 SGHDT, CDR2 YYEEEE. V shed 0 bases and J shed 10 bases, with 19 bases lying between them. The length of the CDR3 is 16 residues. In DNA form, the CDR3 reads TGTGCCAGCAGCTTGGAGGGCCGGCAGGGGTTGGGAAAACTGTTTTTT. It codes for CASSLEGRQGLGKLFF.

The chain recombines TRBV7-2 with TRBJ1-5; a possible D gene is TRBD1 (5 bases). Germline V CDR1 and CDR2: SGHTA, FQGNSA. The CDR3 contains 15 residues. The V end was cut by 3 bases, the J end by 1 base, with 10 bases between. CDR3 protein: CASSFRAGSNQPQHF. CDR3 nucleotides: TGTGCCAGCAGCTTCAGGGCCGGGAGCAATCAGCCCCAGCATTTT.

The gene calls are TRBV18 and TRBJ2-2; D call uncertain. V lost 4 bases and J lost 6, with 9 bases in between. The CDR3 has 13 residues. CDR1 KGHSH and CDR2 LQKENI come from the germline V gene. CDR3 bases: TGTGCCAGCTCACTTCGGTGGTCCGGGGAGCTGTTTTTT. Encoded protein: CASSLRWSGELFF.